Each of the 24 T cell receptor beta chains below was sequenced from the same sample in a study of long-term antiretroviral therapy in people with HIV. Running of the v3.0 immunoSEQ assay took place at survey level. Assay used: immunoSEQ multiplex PCR; TCRdb lists only in-frame clones, some missing. This table has 30,000 or so clones, 80% to 90% appearing once. The sample consisted of unsorted PBMCs, taken 0.8 years before starting antiretroviral therapy. The receptors originated from a man younger than 30 with HIV.

The chain joins TRBV6-5 to TRBJ2-7; TRBD1 is a possible D gene (5 bases). Trimming removed 0 bases from V and 1 base from J, with 10 bases in between. Germline lookup yields CDR1 MNHEY and CDR2 SVGAGI. The CDR3 has 15 amino acids. CDR3 sequence reads: CASSYSITGSYEQYF. The CDR3 DNA follows: TGTGCCAGCAGTTACTCAATAACAGGATCCTACGAGCAGTACTTC.

V and J are TRBV9 and TRBJ2-1, with TRBD1 matching over 11 bases. CDR3 length equals 17 residues. CDR1 and CDR2 from the germline V gene are SGDLS and YYNGEE. V shed 4 bases and J 8 bases; nucleotides not matched to a gene: 14. CDR3 sequence (DNA): TGTGCCAGCAGCTTCCCAATTACCGGGACAGGGGGGCATGAGCAGTTCTTC. Translation: CASSFPITGTGGHEQFF. Based on the CDR3 plus reference TRBV9 and TRBJ2-1, the full variable domain is DSGVTQTPKHLITATGQRVTLRCSPRSGDLSVYWYQQSLDQGLQFLIQYYNGEERAKGNILERFSAQQFPDLHSELNLSSLELGDSALYFCASSFPITGTGGHEQFFGPGTRLTVL.

The chain combines TRBV14 with TRBJ2-2; D not resolved. This CDR3 spans 15 amino acids. V lost 1 base, J lost 6 bases, and 12 bases lay in between. The germline V gene has CDR1 SGHDN and CDR2 FVKESK. CDR3 in amino acids: CASSQGRALAGELFF. CDR3 nucleotide sequence: TGTGCCAGCAGCCAAGGGCGAGCCCTTGCCGGGGAGCTGTTTTTT.

The rearrangement uses TRBV27 and TRBJ2-7; TRBD2 aligns across 11 bases. Trimming took 5 bases from V and 7 from J; bases not matched to a gene: 7. This CDR3 contains 14 residues. CDR1 MNHEY and CDR2 SMNVEV come from the germline V gene (reference sequence). The CDR3 DNA reads TGTGCCAGCAGTATTAGCGGGGGGGCAAGGGAGCAGTACTTC. Its translation is CASSISGGAREQYF.

V is TRBV2 and J is TRBJ1-2; TRBD1 matches at 7 bases. Germline lookup yields CDR1 SNHLY and CDR2 FYNNEI. The V segment lost 6 bases and the J segment 2 bases; nucleotides outside the gene matches: 6. The CDR3 is 14 residues long. This CDR3 is CASRLTGTNYGYTF. The CDR3 DNA reads TGTGCCAGCAGGTTGACAGGGACAAACTATGGCTACACCTTC. Supplemented by reference TRBV2 and TRBJ1-2, the full variable domain reads EPEVTQTPSHQVTQMGQEVILRCVPISNHLYFYWYRQILGQKVEFLVSFYNNEISEKSEIFDDQFSVERPDGSNFTLKIRSTKLEDSAMYFCASRLTGTNYGYTFGSGTRLTVV.

This chain connects TRBV4-3 to TRBJ1-4; D might be TRBD1 (5 bases). The germline V gene encodes CDR1 LGHNA and CDR2 YSLEER. CDR3 size: 15 residues. Trimming cost V 1 base and J 4 bases, with 10 bases left between them. The CDR3 loop is CASSQGTGYNEKLFF. The CDR3 DNA reads TGCGCCAGCAGCCAAGGTACAGGCTATAATGAAAAACTGTTTTTT.

V is TRBV25-1 and J is TRBJ2-2; possibly TRBD2 for D (6 bases). V gave up 9 bases and J gave up 9 bases, with 14 bases separating them. The CDR3 loop spans 12 amino acids. Germline loops: CDR1 MGHDK, CDR2 SYGVNS. The CDR3 region is CASSERVRELFF. The DNA of the CDR3 is TGTGCCAGTTCGGAGCGGGTCCGGGAGCTGTTTTTT.

This chain uses TRBV19 with TRBJ1-5; TRBD1 aligns across 9 bases. V lost 7 bases and J lost 5; bases outside the gene matches: 12. CDR3 length: 16 amino acids. Germline V CDR1 and CDR2: LNHDA, SQIVND (reference sequence). The CDR3 protein is CASTTGQGNSYQPQHF. The CDR3 nucleotides read TGTGCCAGTACCACAGGACAGGGGAACTCATATCAGCCCCAGCATTTT.

The rearrangement links TRBV9 to TRBJ2-1; tentative D call: TRBD2 (7 bases). The CDR3 has 15 amino acids. Germline loops: CDR1 SGDLS, CDR2 YYNGEE. Trimming left V 0 bases short and J 3 bases short, with 10 bases between. The CDR3 nucleotides read TGTGCCAGCAGCGTAGAGGGGGGGAACTACAATGAGCAGTTCTTC. It yields the protein CASSVEGGNYNEQFF.

In DNA, the CDR3 is TGTGCCAGCAGTGTAGAAAGCGGGGGATCAGATACGCAGTATTTT. Protein product: CASSVESGGSDTQYF. The chain recombines TRBV2 with TRBJ2-3, with 8 bases aligning to TRBD2. Losses at the gene ends were 4 bases for V and 4 bases for J; bases not matched to a gene: 7. This CDR3 spans 15 amino acids. In germline, CDR1 is SNHLY, CDR2 FYNNEI. The full variable domain, completed using reference TRBV2 and TRBJ2-3, is EPEVTQTPSHQVTQMGQEVILRCVPISNHLYFYWYRQILGQKVEFLVSFYNNEISEKSEIFDDQFSVERPDGSNFTLKIRSTKLEDSAMYFCASSVESGGSDTQYFGPGTRLTVL.

The chain has TRBV7-9 and TRBJ2-1, with 7 bases matching TRBD2. In germline, CDR1 is SEHNR, CDR2 FQNEAQ (reference sequence). This CDR3 contains 15 residues. V shed 3 bases, J shed 7 bases, and the junction held 9 bases outside the gene matches. CDR3 protein: CASSLWEGLGNEQFF. The CDR3 coding sequence is TGTGCCAGCAGCTTGTGGGAGGGCCTGGGGAATGAGCAGTTCTTC.

The V gene is TRBV27, the J gene TRBJ1-1; D is ambiguous. Germline CDR1 is MNHEY and CDR2 is SMNVEV (reference sequence). The CDR3 contains 13 residues. Trimming pared 6 bases from V and 4 bases from J, leaving 12 bases between. CDR3 amino acids: CASSRVMGTEAFF. The DNA for the CDR3 is TGTGCCAGCAGCCGGGTGATGGGCACTGAAGCTTTCTTT.

The V gene is TRBV4-1, the J gene TRBJ1-3; D is perhaps TRBD1 (6 bases). Trimming cost V 4 bases and J 0 bases, with 16 bases left between them. Germline V gene data show CDR1 as MGHRA and CDR2 as YSYEKL. CDR3 size: 17 residues. The CDR3 loop is CASSRGGLVLSGNTIYF. CDR3 bases: TGCGCCAGCAGCCGCGGGGGCCTGGTCCTCTCTGGAAACACCATATATTTT.

The genes are TRBV25-1 and TRBJ2-3; D is unclear. The CDR3 runs to 15 residues. Germline V gene sequence: CDR1 MGHDK, CDR2 SYGVNS. With 0 bases removed from V and 1 base from J, the gap between germline ends came to 8 bases. CDR3 bases: TGTGCCAGCAGTGAATACGGATCCCGCACAGATACGCAGTATTTT. Translation: CASSEYGSRTDTQYF.

This clone came up once. The CDR3 nucleotides read TGCGCCAGCAGCCGGGACCAGGGGTCCGGGGGGGATACGCAGTATTTT. Translation: CASSRDQGSGGDTQYF. The chain combines TRBV5-1 with TRBJ2-3; tentatively, D is TRBD2 (7 bases). Germline V lookup: CDR1 SGHRS, CDR2 YFSETQ. V was cut by 4 bases and J by 6 bases, with 21 bases left in between. The CDR3 runs 16 residues.

This clone was detected only a few times. The rearrangement links TRBV5-4 to TRBJ2-7; D may be TRBD1 (5 bases). The CDR3 is 14 amino acids. The V gene's germline CDR1 is SGHNT and CDR2 YYREEE (reference sequence). Trimming shortened V by 4 bases and J by 0 bases, and 11 bases separated the two germline ends. In nucleotides, the CDR3 is TGTGCCAGCAGCGACCCAGGGTCCTCCTACGAGCAGTACTTC. Protein product: CASSDPGSSYEQYF.

This chain connects TRBV6-1 to TRBJ2-7; a possible D gene is TRBD2 (5 bases). V dropped 10 bases and J dropped 2 bases, with 12 bases sitting between them. CDR1 MNHNS and CDR2 SASEGT come from the germline V gene. The CDR3 contains 12 residues. The DNA for the CDR3 is TGTGCCACCGGGGTTTTCCCCTACGAGCAGTACTTC. Amino acid sequence: CATGVFPYEQYF.

The chain is built from TRBV11-3 and TRBJ2-7; a possible D gene is TRBD1 (6 bases). The germline CDR1 and CDR2 sequences are SGHNT and YENEEA. V was shortened by 1 base and J by 7 bases, with 11 bases between the two germline ends. The CDR3 is 13 residues long. The CDR3 DNA sequence: TGTGCCAGCAGCTTAGGCAGGGGCTGGGAGCAGTACTTC. The encoded protein is CASSLGRGWEQYF.

The V call is TRBV11-3, the J call TRBJ2-7; 7 bases fit TRBD2. There are 14 residues in the CDR3. With V trimmed by 5 bases and J by 5 bases, 9 bases remained unmatched. CDR1 is SGHNT, CDR2 YENEEA, per germline. CDR3 sequence: CASSTGLDSNEQYF. CDR3 DNA: TGTGCCAGCAGCACCGGACTAGATAGTAACGAGCAGTACTTC.

V is TRBV18 and J is TRBJ2-5; D is tentatively TRBD1 or TRBD2 (5 bases each). V was clipped by 4 bases and J by 5 bases, with 17 bases between them. The germline gives CDR1 KGHSH, CDR2 LQKENI. The CDR3 loop spans 15 amino acids. CDR3 DNA: TGTGCCAGCTCACGGATATCCGGGACCATCGAGACCCAGTACTTC. Residues: CASSRISGTIETQYF.

The chain carries TRBV19 and TRBJ1-5; TRBD1 might be the D (6 bases). Trimming shortened V by 9 bases and J by 3 bases, and 15 bases separated the two germline ends. CDR1 is LNHDA and CDR2 is SQIVND in the germline V gene (reference sequence). This CDR3 region has 14 residues. The CDR3 DNA sequence: TGTGCCAGCCCAGGGGATTGGTCCAATCAGCCCCAGCATTTT. Its translation is CASPGDWSNQPQHF.

The chain combines TRBV6-1 with TRBJ1-5; possibly TRBD1 for D (5 bases). Trimming pared 9 bases from V and 0 bases from J, leaving 12 bases between. The CDR3 is made up of 14 amino acids. Germline V gene data show CDR1 as MNHNS and CDR2 as SASEGT. The CDR3 nucleotides read TGTGCCAGTGGGGGGGGTTATAGCAATCAGCCCCAGCATTTT. Translation gives CASGGGYSNQPQHF.

This chain links TRBV9 with TRBJ2-3; no firm D call. Trimming cost V 3 bases and J 5 bases, with 16 bases left between them. Germline assignment: CDR1 SGDLS and CDR2 YYNGEE. The CDR3 sequence is 15 residues long. The CDR3 loop is CASSESNLGIDTQYF. CDR3 nucleotides: TGTGCCAGCAGCGAATCTAATTTGGGGATAGATACGCAGTATTTT.

The chain links TRBV19 to TRBJ2-5; 7 bases match TRBD2. After removal of 4 bases from V and 3 bases from J, the junction contained 14 bases not matched to a gene. CDR3 length: 17 residues. Germline CDR1 reads LNHDA; CDR2 reads SQIVND (reference sequence). CDR3 bases: TGTGCCAGTAGTAAAGGGCCGGGGGGAGGTTGGGAAGAGACCCAGTACTTC. This gives the protein CASSKGPGGGWEETQYF. Based on the CDR3 plus reference TRBV19 and TRBJ2-5, the full variable domain is DGGITQSPKYLFRKEGQNVTLSCEQNLNHDAMYWYRQDPGQGLRLIYYSQIVNDFQKGDIAEGYSVSREKKESFPLTVTSAQKNPTAFYLCASSKGPGGGWEETQYFGPGTRLLVL.